The rows below give T cell receptor beta chains drawn from one sample of a study of cytomegalovirus exposure and HLA in healthy donors. Repertoires were generated with immunoSEQ multiplex PCR, while TCRdb's copy carries only in-frame clones and drops some. The sample consists of about 100,000 clones, roughly 70% of them appearing once. The sample comprised PBMCs. The receptors were sampled from a woman between 18 and 29 years old in good health and CMV-seropositive. Each CDR3 is given with its conserved first and last residue. A D gene is named only where the DNA matches it firmly. Size values are once, few and many counts, or a class for expanded clones, and some rows have none.

j_gene,v_gene,d_gene,abundance,CDR3aa,CDR3nt
TRBJ2-3,TRBV9,TRBD2,NA,CASSALAGNTDTQYF,TGTGCCAGCAGCGCCCTAGCGGGGAACACAGATACGCAGTATTTT
TRBJ1-4,TRBV28,NA,NA,CASSQGVWEKLFF,TGTGCCAGCAGTCAGGGTGTTTGGGAAAAACTGTTTTTT
TRBJ2-2,TRBV6-1,NA,few,CASSTGTMNTGELFF,TGTGCCAGCAGTACCGGGACAATGAACACCGGGGAGCTGTTTTTT
TRBJ2-7,TRBV9,TRBD2,NA,CASSVAAGALYEQYF,TGTGCCAGCAGCGTAGCCGCGGGAGCACTCTACGAGCAGTACTTC
TRBJ2-5,TRBV5-1,TRBD2,NA,CASSLGERERETQYF,TGCGCCAGCAGCTTGGGGGAGCGGGAGAGGGAGACCCAGTACTTC
TRBJ2-7,TRBV6-4,NA,NA,CASRRQVYEQYF,TGTGCCAGCAGGAGGCAAGTCTACGAGCAGTACTTC
TRBJ1-2,TRBV6-5,NA,NA,CASSYSTRGANGYTF,TGTGCCAGCAGTTATAGCACCCGGGGGGCAAATGGCTACACCTTC
TRBJ2-7,TRBV2,NA,NA,CASRPQRGASYEQYF,TGTGCCAGCAGACCTCAACGGGGGGCCTCCTACGAGCAGTACTTC
TRBJ1-2,TRBV19,TRBD1,NA,CASSTTNRGGYTF,TGTGCCAGTAGTACAACTAACAGGGGGGGCTACACCTTC
TRBJ1-5,TRBV18,NA,NA,CASSPAPGQPQHF,TGTGCCAGCTCACCAGCCCCAGGGCAGCCCCAGCATTTT
TRBJ2-5,TRBV13,TRBD2,NA,CASSPPPPGLALQETQYF,TGTGCCAGCAGCCCACCACCGCCGGGACTAGCGTTACAAGAGACCCAGTACTTC
TRBJ2-1,TRBV5-1,TRBD1,few,CASSPGQGSHHEQFF,TGCGCCAGCAGCCCGGGACAGGGATCCCACCATGAGCAGTTCTTC
TRBJ2-1,TRBV19,TRBD2,NA,CASSTSTGDYREQFF,TGTGCCAGTAGTACCTCCACTGGGGACTATAGGGAGCAGTTCTTC
TRBJ2-1,TRBV7-9,NA,NA,CASSLNRDNEQFF,TGTGCCAGCAGCTTAAACAGGGACAATGAGCAGTTCTTC
TRBJ2-1,TRBV4-3,NA,once,CASSQDGGRGPSNEQFF,TGCGCCAGCAGCCAAGATGGGGGCAGGGGACCTTCCAATGAGCAGTTCTTC
TRBJ2-2,TRBV7-3,TRBD2,NA,CASSPYHLGGRTGELFF,TGTGCCAGCAGCCCCTATCACCTGGGGGGGAGGACCGGGGAGCTGTTTTTT
TRBJ1-4,TRBV27,NA,few,CASRPDRNEKLFF,TGTGCCAGCAGACCCGACAGAAATGAAAAACTGTTTTTT
TRBJ1-2,TRBV27,NA,NA,CASSLGGDYGYTF,TGTGCCAGCAGTTTGGGAGGGGACTATGGCTACACCTTC
TRBJ2-2,TRBV6-1,NA,NA,CASRGPGGNTGELFF,TGTGCCAGCAGGGGTCCTGGCGGGAACACCGGGGAGCTGTTTTTT
TRBJ1-2,TRBV7-2,NA,NA,CASSLAIYGYTF,TGTGCCAGCAGCTTAGCCATCTATGGCTACACCTTC
TRBJ2-2,TRBV7-9,TRBD1,NA,CASSTGDRVGTGELFF,TGTGCCAGCAGCACAGGGGACAGGGTGGGCACCGGGGAGCTGTTTTTT
TRBJ2-7,TRBV7-2,TRBD2,once,CASSWAGGPYEQYF,TGTGCCAGCTCCTGGGCGGGAGGGCCCTACGAGCAGTACTTC
TRBJ1-5,TRBV2,TRBD1,NA,CATKGQGMDQPQHF,TGTGCCACCAAAGGACAGGGAATGGATCAGCCCCAGCATTTT
TRBJ2-2,TRBV9,NA,NA,CASSETPEGTGELFF,TGTGCCAGCAGTGAGACTCCGGAGGGCACCGGGGAGCTGTTTTTT
TRBJ2-7,TRBV6-1,TRBD1,few,CASGPEGQGPAGCF,TGTGCCAGCGGCCCAGAGGGACAGGGGCCAGCGGGGTGCTTC
TRBJ1-1,TRBV11-2,NA,NA,CASSLDLRGNTEAFF,TGTGCCAGCAGCCTAGATCTCAGGGGGAACACTGAAGCTTTCTTT
TRBJ2-5,TRBV28,NA,NA,CASSPPGAGETQYF,TGTGCCAGCAGTCCGCCAGGGGCTGGGGAGACCCAGTACTTC
TRBJ1-5,TRBV7-9,TRBD1,NA,CASSRGQAGNQPQHF,TGTGCCAGCAGCCGGGGACAGGCGGGCAATCAGCCCCAGCATTTT
TRBJ2-1,TRBV5-4,NA,NA,CASSLAVPGYNEQFF,TGTGCCAGCAGCTTGGCCGTCCCAGGATACAATGAGCAGTTCTTC
TRBJ1-1,TRBV2,TRBD1,NA,CASRRQGNTEAFF,TGTGCCAGCAGGAGACAGGGGAACACTGAAGCTTTCTTT
TRBJ2-5,TRBV7-9,NA,NA,CASSSAGSSGETQYF,TGTGCCAGCAGCTCGGCGGGGAGCTCGGGAGAGACCCAGTACTTC
TRBJ1-3,TRBV29-1,TRBD1,once,CSVLGQGKPGNTIYF,TGCAGCGTACTGGGACAGGGAAAACCCGGAAACACCATATATTTT
TRBJ2-7,TRBV9,TRBD2,NA,CASSVGPQPSGDSYEQYF,TGTGCCAGCAGCGTAGGACCCCAGCCTAGCGGGGACTCCTACGAGCAGTACTTC
TRBJ2-1,TRBV11-2,NA,few,CASSSPGRGPYNEQFF,TGTGCCAGCAGCTCCCCGGGGCGGGGCCCCTACAATGAGCAGTTCTTC
TRBJ2-3,TRBV4-2,TRBD2,NA,CASSQATSGGAADTQYF,TGTGCCAGCAGCCAAGCAACTAGCGGGGGGGCGGCAGATACGCAGTATTTT
TRBJ2-5,TRBV29-1,TRBD2,NA,CSVAGTSGGQSQETQYF,TGCAGCGTTGCCGGGACTAGCGGGGGGCAATCCCAAGAGACCCAGTACTTC
TRBJ1-4,TRBV19,TRBD1,NA,CASTWRTGAPDEKLFF,TGTGCCAGTACCTGGAGGACAGGGGCCCCCGATGAAAAACTGTTTTTT
TRBJ2-2,TRBV27,NA,NA,CASSLSQGLHTGELFF,TGTGCCAGCAGTTTATCGCAGGGATTACACACCGGGGAGCTGTTTTTT
TRBJ2-1,TRBV6-1,TRBD2,NA,CASSRTSGTRNEQFF,TGTGCCAGCAGTCGGACTAGCGGGACTCGCAATGAGCAGTTCTTC
TRBJ1-5,TRBV5-8,NA,NA,CASSLGQNQPQHF,TGTGCCAGCAGCTTAGGACAGAATCAGCCCCAGCATTTT
TRBJ1-3,TRBV5-6,TRBD1,NA,CASSADGARGFGNTIYF,TGTGCCAGCAGCGCCGACGGCGCCAGGGGGTTTGGAAACACCATATATTTT
TRBJ1-2,TRBV7-8,NA,NA,CASSPDGAAYGYTF,TGTGCCAGCAGCCCAGATGGGGCGGCCTATGGCTACACCTTC
TRBJ2-5,TRBV6-5,NA,NA,CASRQEKETQYF,TGTGCCAGCAGGCAAGAGAAAGAGACCCAGTACTTC
TRBJ2-1,TRBV9,NA,few,CASSVAGAWSSYNEQFF,TGTGCCAGCAGCGTAGCAGGGGCGTGGAGCTCCTACAATGAGCAGTTCTTC
TRBJ1-2,TRBV9,TRBD1,NA,CASSVGQGNYGYTF,TGTGCCAGCAGCGTAGGACAGGGAAACTATGGCTACACCTTC
TRBJ1-2,TRBV9,NA,NA,CASSLNGGRTIGYTF,TGTGCCAGCAGCCTGAACGGGGGGAGAACTATTGGCTACACCTTC
TRBJ2-3,TRBV2,NA,once,CASSVEPRHTDTQYF,TGTGCCAGCAGTGTTGAGCCACGACACACAGATACGCAGTATTTT
TRBJ2-2,TRBV9,TRBD1,NA,CASSVGQGASGELFF,TGTGCCAGCAGCGTGGGACAGGGGGCGAGCGGGGAGCTGTTTTTT
TRBJ2-7,TRBV28,TRBD2,NA,CASSLGGGVYSYEQYF,TGTGCCAGCAGTTTAGGGGGGGGAGTTTACTCCTACGAGCAGTACTTC
TRBJ1-2,TRBV19,NA,NA,CASAAGEANYGYTF,TGTGCCAGTGCCGCAGGGGAAGCTAACTATGGCTACACCTTC
TRBJ2-2,TRBV9,NA,NA,CASSQPGTNTGELFF,TGTGCCAGCAGCCAACCGGGGACGAACACCGGGGAGCTGTTTTTT
TRBJ1-5,TRBV27,NA,few,CASSLAGGNQPQHF,TGTGCCAGCAGTTTGGCCGGAGGCAATCAGCCCCAGCATTTT
TRBJ2-5,TRBV5-1,NA,NA,CASSLGTGGETQYF,TGCGCCAGCAGCTTGGGGACCGGGGGAGAGACCCAGTACTTC
TRBJ2-1,TRBV7-6,TRBD2,NA,CASSHGGGRGNEQFF,TGTGCCAGCAGCCACGGGGGAGGGAGAGGTAATGAGCAGTTCTTC
TRBJ2-3,TRBV9,NA,NA,CASSGDLDVSPGANTQYF,TGTGCCAGCAGCGGGGACCTCGACGTCAGTCCGGGAGCGAATACGCAGTATTTT
TRBJ2-3,TRBV4-1,NA,NA,CASSQAWVSGDTQYF,TGCGCCAGCAGCCAAGCATGGGTGTCGGGAGATACGCAGTATTTT
TRBJ2-7,TRBV5-1,TRBD1,NA,CASSLADRGSYEQYF,TGCGCCAGCAGCTTGGCTGACAGGGGGTCCTACGAGCAGTACTTC
TRBJ1-3,TRBV27,TRBD1,NA,CASSLGTGTGNTIYF,TGTGCCAGCAGCTTAGGGACAGGGACTGGAAACACCATATATTTT
TRBJ2-7,TRBV2,TRBD1,few,CASSEDRGRPYEQYF,TGTGCCAGCAGCGAAGACAGGGGGAGACCCTACGAGCAGTACTTC